The next 23 T cell receptor beta chains were all read from a single sample in a study of metastatic and nonmetastatic thyroid tumors. Thyroid surgery was preceded by no treatment in any patient. TCRdb re-called the PCR reads through MiXCR. The sample has approximately 90,000 clones, around 7.8% seen once. Source material: blood. The origin of the receptors is a female donor with papillary thyroid cancer or a benign thyroid nodule (not recorded which). Some clones in this sample may be carry-over from other donors' samples.

The rearrangement links TRBV4-1 to TRBJ1-4; TRBD1 aligns across 9 bases. The CDR3 extends over 15 amino acids. V was clipped by 2 bases and J by 6 bases; unmatched bases: 4. Germline V CDR1 and CDR2: MGHRA, YSYEKL. The CDR3 loop reads CASSQFDRGYEKLFF. In DNA, the CDR3 is TGCGCCAGCAGCCAATTTGACAGGGGGTATGAAAAACTGTTTTTT.

This clone was seen a few times. The chain joins TRBV12-3 or TRBV12-4 to TRBJ2-1; no reliable D call. V was pared by 1 base and J by 6 bases, with 10 bases between. The CDR3 has 14 amino acids. CDR3 region: CASSLGGQINEQFF. The DNA for the CDR3 is TGTGCCAGCAGTTTAGGCGGTCAGATCAATGAGCAGTTCTTC.

Judged by abundance, this clone is medium-sized. J is TRBJ2-3 and V is TRBV6-5, with D perhaps given as TRBD1 or TRBD2 (5 bases each). Trimming removed 0 bases at V and 6 bases at J, with 16 bases between. Germline assignment: CDR1 MNHEY and CDR2 SVGAGI. The CDR3 consists of 16 residues. The CDR3 region has the DNA TGTGCCAGCAGTTACTCGACCGGGACGGGACCGGATACGCAGTATTTT. Its protein is CASSYSTGTGPDTQYF.

At least ten counts were recorded for this clone. CDR3: CASSYSTGRAGELFF. The DNA of the CDR3 is TGTGCCAGCAGTTACTCGACAGGGAGGGCCGGGGAGCTGTTTTTT. This chain joins TRBV6-5 and TRBJ2-2, with D perhaps given as TRBD1 or TRBD2 (7 bases each). Trimming took off 0 bases at V and 6 bases at J, with 11 bases between the two ends. CDR1 and CDR2 (germline): MNHEY, SVGAGI. The CDR3 covers 15 residues.

Ten or more counts support this clone. J is TRBJ1-1 and V is TRBV29-1, with D tentatively TRBD1 (5 bases). This CDR3 spans 12 amino acids. Germline V gene sequence: CDR1 SQVTM, CDR2 ANQGSEA. V shed 7 bases and J shed 5 bases, with 14 bases lying between them. The CDR3 DNA sequence: TGCAGCGCTCCAGACAGTGGGACTGAAGCTTTCTTT. Translation gives CSAPDSGTEAFF.

Ten or more counts support this clone. The J gene is TRBJ2-2, the V gene TRBV12-3 or TRBV12-4, with 9 bases identical to TRBD2. J gave up 7 bases and V 3 bases, and 3 bases lay outside the gene matches. The CDR3 covers 14 residues. The CDR3: CASSFRRGGGELFF. For the CDR3, the DNA is TGTGCCAGCAGTTTCCGGCGGGGGGGCGGGGAGCTGTTTTTT.

This clone was counted many times. The V and J genes are TRBV12-3 or TRBV12-4 and TRBJ1-2; 7 bases line up with TRBD1. V lost 6 bases to trimming and J lost 4 bases; unmatched junction nucleotides: 5. There are 13 residues in the CDR3. CDR3 amino acids: CASRAGTAYGYTF. CDR3 DNA sequence: TGTGCCAGCAGAGCCGGGACAGCCTATGGCTACACCTTC.

This clone was detected many times. J is TRBJ2-5 and V is TRBV11-2, with D possibly matching TRBD2 (6 bases). This CDR3 spans 15 amino acids. The V gene's germline CDR1 is SGHAT and CDR2 FQNNGV. Deletions cut 1 base from V and 5 bases from J, with 14 bases between. Here the CDR3 DNA reads TGTGCCAGCAGCTTAGTTGGCGCCGCGGGGGAGACCCAGTACTTC. This codes for CASSLVGAAGETQYF.

In this sample, this clone turned up many times. The gene calls are TRBV20-1 and TRBJ2-1; D remains ambiguous. The CDR3 loop spans 12 amino acids. Trimming removed 6 bases at V and 3 bases at J, with 9 bases between. Germline V gene lookup returns CDR1 DFQATT and CDR2 SNEGSKA (reference sequence). CDR3 nucleotides: TGCAGTGCCACCCCCAACTACAATGAGCAGTTCTTC. Encoded protein: CSATPNYNEQFF.

In this sample, this clone turned up many times. V usage is TRBV15 and J usage is TRBJ1-1; a possible D gene is TRBD1 (5 bases). Germline V gene lookup returns CDR1 LNHNV and CDR2 YYDKDF (reference sequence). CDR3 length equals 13 residues. Trimming took off 0 bases at V and 10 bases at J, with 12 bases between the two ends. CDR3 residues: CATSRDTLQGAFF. Written as DNA, the CDR3 is TGTGCCACCAGCAGAGATACCCTCCAGGGAGCTTTCTTT.

This clone was observed a handful of times. A much more abundant neighbour one base away suggests this may be a read error. The chain carries TRBV14 and TRBJ2-7; 10 bases map to TRBD2. In germline, CDR1 is SGHDN, CDR2 FVKESK. The CDR3 has 12 amino acids. V gave up 8 bases and J gave up 7 bases; unmatched junction bases: 5. The CDR3 loop reads CASGTSAREQYF. The CDR3 bases are TGTGCCAGCGGGACTAGCGCGCGGGAGCAGTACTTC.

The sample holds many counts of this clone. The chain combines TRBV10-1 with TRBJ2-1; TRBD2 aligns across 7 bases. The trim removed 4 bases at V and 6 bases at J, leaving 0 bases unmatched. CDR3 length: 12 amino acids. CDR1 and CDR2 from the germline V gene are WNHNN and SYGVQD (reference sequence). Here the CDR3 reads CASSASGNEQFF. For the CDR3, the DNA is TGCGCCAGCAGTGCTAGCGGCAATGAGCAGTTCTTC.

V gene TRBV19 combines with J gene TRBJ2-1; a possible D gene is TRBD2 (5 bases). Trimming took 9 bases from V and 9 from J, leaving 21 bases between them. The CDR3 spans 14 residues. Germline V gene lookup returns CDR1 LNHDA and CDR2 SQIVND (reference sequence). DNA for the CDR3: TGTGCCAGCCTGGGCTTGTTCGGAGGTGGTGAGCAGTTCTTC. Translation: CASLGLFGGGEQFF.

As to this clone: This may come from a read error, since a much larger clone is one base off. This same CDR3 is encoded by further DNA sequences in the sample. The chain has TRBV10-1 and TRBJ2-1, with 9 bases that match TRBD2. V was pared by 2 bases and J by 5 bases, with 4 bases of the junction left unmatched. The CDR3 is 15 residues long. Germline V CDR1 and CDR2: WNHNN, SYGVQD (reference sequence). As DNA, the CDR3 is TGCGCCAGCAGTGAGGGCGGGGGGGGTAACAATGAGCAGTTCTTC. Protein product: CASSEGGGGNNEQFF.

There are a few counts of this clone. V and J are TRBV6-5 and TRBJ2-2; D is tentatively TRBD1 or TRBD2 (5 bases each). The CDR3 contains 16 residues. Trimming removed 4 bases at V and 7 bases at J, with 19 bases between. The germline gives CDR1 MNHEY, CDR2 SVGAGI. The DNA of the CDR3 is TGTGCCAGCAGTTCCCATCGGGGCTCCCTCGACGGGGAGCTGTTTTTT. Amino acid sequence: CASSSHRGSLDGELFF.

This clone has just a few counts. The V and J genes are TRBV6-1 and TRBJ2-3; D might be TRBD2 (7 bases). The CDR3 runs to 16 residues. Germline values: CDR1 MNHNS, CDR2 SASEGT. Trimming removed 3 bases from V and 0 bases from J, with 13 bases in between. DNA of the CDR3: TGTGCCAGCAGTGACCTGGGCGGGGGCAGCACAGATACGCAGTATTTT. This sequence encodes CASSDLGGGSTDTQYF.

This clone was found many times. The chain uses TRBV7-9 and TRBJ2-1; 7 bases are a match to TRBD1. The length of the CDR3 is 14 residues. V lost 6 bases and J lost 7; bases outside the gene matches: 9. CDR1 is SEHNR, CDR2 FQNEAQ, per germline (reference sequence). CDR3 coding DNA: TGTGCCAGCAGGTGGCAGGGGGTTGAAAATGAGCAGTTCTTC. It yields the protein CASRWQGVENEQFF.

This clone was detected many times. J is TRBJ2-3 and V is TRBV19; 10 nucleotides match TRBD2. After removal of 2 bases from V and 2 bases from J, the junction contained 10 bases not matched to a gene. Germline CDR1 and CDR2: LNHDA and SQIVND (reference sequence). This CDR3 has 18 residues. The CDR3 here is CASSIRSGSGGPTDTQYF. Written as DNA, the CDR3 is TGTGCCAGTAGTATACGTTCCGGTAGCGGGGGGCCCACAGATACGCAGTATTTT. The entire variable domain, with the rest obtained from reference TRBV19 and TRBJ2-3, is as follows: DGGITQSPKYLFRKEGQNVTLSCEQNLNHDAMYWYRQDPGQGLRLIYYSQIVNDFQKGDIAEGYSVSREKKESFPLTVTSAQKNPTAFYLCASSIRSGSGGPTDTQYFGPGTRLTVL.

This clone was observed a few times. This chain joins TRBV12-3 or TRBV12-4 and TRBJ2-7; a possible D gene is TRBD2 (5 bases). CDR3 length equals 13 residues. The CDR3 is CVIILPGNREQYF. The CDR3 region has the DNA TGTGTCATCATCTTACCGGGGAATCGCGAGCAGTACTTC.

The CDR3 bases are TGTGCCAGCAGCGCCGGGACTAGCGGGAGTGAAGAGACCCAGTACTTC. This sequence encodes CASSAGTSGSEETQYF. The rearrangement uses TRBV7-2 and TRBJ2-5; TRBD2 matches 14 bases. The CDR3 is 16 amino acids. The V gene end was trimmed by 5 bases and the J gene end by 3 bases; junction bases not matched to a gene: 5. The germline V gene encodes CDR1 SGHTA and CDR2 FQGNSA. Using reference TRBV7-2 and TRBJ2-5 for the parts outside the CDR3, the full variable domain is GAGVSQSPSNKVTEKGKDVELRCDPISGHTALYWYRQSLGQGLEFLIYFQGNSAPDKSGLPSDRFSAERTGGSVSTLTIQRTQQEDSAVYLCASSAGTSGSEETQYFGPGTRLLVL.

The table lists this clone with many counts. This chain uses TRBV27 with TRBJ2-3, with TRBD2 identical over 10 bases. Germline assignment: CDR1 MNHEY and CDR2 SMNVEV (reference sequence). CDR3 length equals 16 residues. J lost 0 bases, V lost 5 bases, and 5 bases had no gene match. DNA of the CDR3: TGTGCCAGCAGTCCAGCGGGGGGGAAAAGCACAGATACGCAGTATTTT. It is translated as CASSPAGGKSTDTQYF.

The table lists this clone with a few counts. This may stem from a read error, because a much larger clone lies one nucleotide away. The chain is built from TRBV7-2 and TRBJ2-7; the D gene is possibly TRBD1 (5 bases). Germline CDR1 is SGHTA and CDR2 is FQGNSA. This CDR3 has 13 residues. CDR3 in DNA: TGTGCCAGCAGCTTAGAGCCAGGGTACGAGAAGTACTTC. This gives the protein CASSLEPGYEKYF.

This clone was recorded at least ten times. The chain joins TRBV20-1 to TRBJ1-1; tentatively, D is TRBD1 (5 bases). The CDR3 length is 12 residues. Trimming stripped 5 bases from V and 6 bases from J, with 13 bases between. Germline CDR1 and CDR2: DFQATT and SNEGSKA (reference sequence). This CDR3 reads CSARRGEAEAFF. Written as DNA, the CDR3 is TGCAGTGCTCGGCGGGGGGAAGCTGAAGCTTTCTTT.